The TCR beta chain under discussion was sequenced for a study of blood T cell repertoires in COVID-19. Some clones are missing from TCRdb's copy, which holds only in-frame ones; the method was immunoSEQ multiplex PCR. The top ten hold over 10% of the sample, which has 130,000 to 150,000 clones, 80% to 90% seen once. CDR3 size: 14 residues. V was clipped by 4 bases and J by 4 bases; unmatched bases: 6. Germline CDR1 SGHTA, CDR2 FQGNSA. Sequenced: peripheral blood. The TCR comes from a man younger than 35 with COVID-19, enrolled during active disease. The chain combines TRBV7-2 with TRBJ2-5; 7 bases align to TRBD2. The CDR3 DNA reads as TGTGCCAGCAGCTCAAGAGCGGGAACAGAGACCCAGTACTTC. This codes for CASSSRAGTETQYF.